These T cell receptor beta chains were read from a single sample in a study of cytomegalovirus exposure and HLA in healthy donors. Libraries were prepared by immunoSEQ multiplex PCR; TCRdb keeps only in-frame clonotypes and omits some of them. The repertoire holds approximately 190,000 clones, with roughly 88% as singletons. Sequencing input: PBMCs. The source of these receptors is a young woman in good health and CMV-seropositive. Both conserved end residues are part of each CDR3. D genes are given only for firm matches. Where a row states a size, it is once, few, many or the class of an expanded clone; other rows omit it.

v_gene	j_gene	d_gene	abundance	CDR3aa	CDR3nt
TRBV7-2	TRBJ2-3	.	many	CASSKGGNTDTQYF	TGTGCCAGCAGCAAGGGGGGGAACACAGATACGCAGTATTTT
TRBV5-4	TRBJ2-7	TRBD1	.	CASSAPPGQDVYEQYF	TGTGCCAGCAGCGCGCCACCGGGACAGGATGTTTACGAGCAGTACTTC
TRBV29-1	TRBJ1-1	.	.	CSVERGANTEAFF	TGCAGCGTTGAGCGGGGAGCGAACACTGAAGCTTTCTTT
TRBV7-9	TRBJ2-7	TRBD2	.	CASSFSLAGDEQYF	TGTGCCAGCAGCTTTTCTCTAGCGGGAGATGAGCAGTACTTC
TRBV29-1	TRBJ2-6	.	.	CSVGKGLGANVLTF	TGCAGCGTTGGGAAGGGGCTAGGGGCCAACGTCCTGACTTTC
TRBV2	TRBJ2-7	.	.	CASFQGRVQQYF	TGTGCCAGTTTCCAGGGGAGGGTACAGCAGTACTTC
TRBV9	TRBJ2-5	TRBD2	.	CASSVLAGLQETQYF	TGTGCCAGCAGCGTACTAGCGGGATTACAAGAGACCCAGTACTTC
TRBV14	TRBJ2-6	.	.	CASSQDRVDSGANVLTF	TGTGCCAGCAGCCAAGATCGGGTCGATTCTGGGGCCAACGTCCTGACTTTC
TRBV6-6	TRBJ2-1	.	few	CASSFPGVRNEQFF	TGTGCCAGCAGTTTTCCCGGGGTGAGGAATGAGCAGTTCTTC
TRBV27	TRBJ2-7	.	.	CASSFSLTGYEQYF	TGTGCCAGCAGTTTCTCTCTGACGGGATACGAGCAGTACTTC
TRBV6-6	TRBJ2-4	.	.	CASKTRGEYQNIQYF	TGTGCCAGCAAAACGCGAGGAGAGTATCAAAACATTCAGTACTTC
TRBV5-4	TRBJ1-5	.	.	CASSPTPNSNQPQHF	TGTGCCAGCAGCCCAACTCCGAATAGCAATCAGCCCCAGCATTTT
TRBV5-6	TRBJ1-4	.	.	CASSPRRQSTNEKLFF	TGTGCCAGCAGCCCGCGGCGACAGTCTACTAATGAAAAACTGTTTTTT
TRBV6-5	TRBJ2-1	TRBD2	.	CASRPGTSGYNEQFF	TGTGCCAGCAGGCCCGGGACTAGCGGATACAATGAGCAGTTCTTC
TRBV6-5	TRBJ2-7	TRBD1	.	CASSWTGQGVYEQYF	TGTGCCAGCAGTTGGACAGGACAGGGGGTCTACGAGCAGTACTTC
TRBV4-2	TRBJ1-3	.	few	CASSQESVTGNTIYF	TGTGCCAGCAGCCAAGAATCGGTAACTGGAAACACCATATATTTT
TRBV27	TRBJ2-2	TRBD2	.	CASSWSGANTGELFF	TGTGCCAGCAGTTGGAGCGGGGCTAACACCGGGGAGCTGTTTTTT